The clone carrying this TCR beta chain was counted a few times. This specimen belongs to a study of blood T cell repertoires in COVID-19. Whole-study context: Specimens from acute and convalescent COVID-19 originated in the United States, Italy and Spain.

The germline V gene has CDR1 SNHLY and CDR2 FYNNEI. Trimming took off 7 bases at V and 3 bases at J, with 12 bases between the two ends. This CDR3 has 13 residues. Authors' analysis steps: Nucleated cell number was recorded as an estimate derived from reference gene primer amplification. Profiled with immunoSEQ multiplex PCR; TCRdb holds only in-frame clones, not every one. The DNA gave D and trimming, while V, J and clone size come from that table. The sample includes approximately 170,000 clones, roughly 84% of them seen just once. V usage is TRBV2 and J usage is TRBJ1-1; D is unclear. The TCR sequence derives from a woman between 65 and 79 years old with COVID-19, enrolled during active disease. The sequencing input was peripheral blood. CDR3 in DNA: TGTGCCAGCATTCGTCGGACTGACACTGAAGCTTTCTTT. Translating gives CASIRRTDTEAFF.